This record looks at one T cell receptor (beta chain) sequence and its context. This sample stems from a study of blood T cell repertoires in COVID-19. The CDR3 is 13 residues long. Assay: immunoSEQ multiplex PCR; the TCRdb copy retains only in-frame clones and omits some. Of approximately 130,000 clones listed, around 86% are singletons. V is TRBV21-1 and J is TRBJ2-7; TRBD2 was called by the table and not checked on the DNA. TRBV21-1 is described as a pseudogene. The sequence came from a man between 40 and 49 years old with active or convalescent COVID-19. Sequencing was performed on peripheral blood. For the CDR3, the DNA is TGTGCCAGCAGCAATGAGGTATACTACGAGCAGTACTTC. It translates to CASSNEVYYEQYF.